This T cell receptor beta chain came from a study of cytomegalovirus exposure and HLA in healthy donors. This clone was seen only a few times. The CDR3 runs to 14 residues. Germline V CDR1 and CDR2: WSHSY, SAAADI. The PCR made use of 60 Vbeta and 13 Jbeta primers. TCRdb keeps only in-frame clones here, not all; method: immunoSEQ multiplex PCR. Of fewer than 150,000 clones listed, approximately 80% are singletons. This clonotype was obtained from a male donor in good health and CMV-seronegative. V and J are TRBV10-2 and TRBJ2-5; unclear D gene. The better agreement between TRBJ2-7 and the DNA end casts doubt on the J call. Sample: PBMCs. CDR3 DNA: TGCGCCAGCGGAAAGTCCAGAGGTTCCTACGAGCAGTACTTC. It yields the protein CASGKSRGSYEQYF.